A single count supports the clone carrying this T cell receptor beta chain. Generated by immunoSEQ multiplex PCR, the TCRdb table keeps only in-frame clones and is missing some. Of 51,000 or so clones listed, around 93% are singletons. Germline V gene data show CDR1 as MNHEY and CDR2 as SMNVEV (reference sequence). V was pared by 3 bases and J by 3 bases, with 13 bases of the junction left unmatched. The CDR3 is 18 residues long. The data originate from a study of T cell changes during pregnancy in multiple sclerosis. This receptor was identified in a female donor with multiple sclerosis, enrolled in a pregnancy study. The sample here was peripheral blood, taken in the second trimester of pregnancy. J is TRBJ2-1 and V is TRBV27; 8 nucleotides line up with TRBD2. DNA for the CDR3: TGTGCCAGCAGTTTCGATCGAAGCGGGAGTCGGAACTACAATGAGCAGTTCTTC. Its protein product is CASSFDRSGSRNYNEQFF.